This T cell receptor beta chain was profiled in a study of blood T cell repertoires in COVID-19. Study-wide context: Sources were T cells, B-cell-depleted T cells, or PBMCs; the material itself was cDNA or gDNA.

Germline CDR1 and CDR2: SEHNR and FQNEAQ (reference sequence). The CDR3 is 14 amino acids. V lost 5 bases and J 7 bases, leaving 12 bases between the germline ends. The recovered donors of Cohort 3 showed two negative PCRs, clearance, or symptom resolution. Repertoires were generated with immunoSEQ multiplex PCR, while TCRdb's copy carries only in-frame clones and drops some. The sample lists some 400,000 clones; about 90% were seen once. The genes are TRBV7-9 and TRBJ1-6; the D is unclear. The sequencing input was PBMCs or T cells enriched from blood (not recorded which). This TCR was recovered from a man under 40 who had recovered from COVID-19. This chain's CDR3 is CASSPDTGNSPLHF. The CDR3, as DNA: TGTGCCAGCAGCCCCGACACTGGCAATTCACCCCTCCACTTT.